These 9 T cell receptor beta chains were sequenced from one sample in a study of tumor-infiltrating lymphocytes in primary liver carcinoma. Starting from approximately 470 ng of total RNA, TCR beta cDNA was produced with a primer in the constant region. A slightly modified ARM-PCR protocol with three nested multiplex PCR rounds produced these TCR beta libraries. With TRBV1-TRBV30 forward primers and a C-beta reverse primer, the first two PCR rounds were run for 9 to 10 cycles each. TCRdb redid the calling of the multiplex PCR reads with MiXCR, one entry per CDR3 protein. Among more than 100,000 distinct CDR3 sequences listed, 50% to 70% were seen once. Unsorted bulk tissue, about 17-34 mg of it, served as the source for co-extraction of RNA and DNA. Material for sequencing was liver tumor tissue from sampling region 1. Subset noted: tumor region T1, superior pole. The receptors here all came from a woman aged 55-70 years with primary liver carcinoma and hepatitis B virus infection.

Turning to this clonotype: A single base separates this from a much larger clone, so it may be a read error. The chain couples TRBV14 to TRBJ2-7; D may be TRBD1 (5 bases). V lost 0 bases and J 2 bases, leaving 11 bases between the germline ends. Per the germline V gene, CDR1 is SGHDN and CDR2 is FVKESK. The CDR3 consists of 15 residues. In DNA form, the CDR3 reads TGTGCCAGCAGCCAAGACAGGGCCCGCCCCTACGAGCAGTACTTC. Translating gives CASSQDRARPYEQYF.

This chain links TRBV28 with TRBJ1-1; 9 nucleotides agree with TRBD1. After removal of 5 bases from V and 3 bases from J, the junction contained 7 bases not matched to a gene. This CDR3 comprises 15 residues. Germline-derived CDR1 and CDR2 are MDHEN and SYDVKM. Here the CDR3 reads CASSPAGQGDTEAFF. The CDR3 coding sequence is TGTGCCAGCAGTCCGGCGGGACAGGGTGACACTGAAGCTTTCTTT.

In the case of this clonotype: Given a much more abundant clone one base away, this may be a read error. The V gene is TRBV5-6, the J gene TRBJ1-1; D is perhaps TRBD1 (5 bases). CDR1 is SGHDT, CDR2 YYEEEE, per germline. V shed 2 bases and J shed 3 bases, with 17 bases lying between them. The CDR3 totals 16 residues. Here the CDR3 DNA reads TGTGCCAGCAGCTTTAGGGGCGGAGGAGTGGACACTGAAGCTTTCTTT. Protein sequence: CASSFRGGGVDTEAFF.

As to this clonotype: A read error may explain this, as a much larger clone is one base away. The chain links TRBV7-8 to TRBJ2-5, with 9 bases matching TRBD1. Germline CDR1 reads SGHVS; CDR2 reads FQNEAQ. The CDR3 has 15 amino acids. The CDR3, as DNA: TGTGTCAGCAGCTTGGGACAGGGTCTGGAAGAGACCCAGTACTTC. Residues: CVSSLGQGLEETQYF.

V usage is TRBV7-9 and J usage is TRBJ2-7; 14 bases line up with TRBD2. Trimming took 1 base from V and 6 from J; bases not matched to a gene: 2. The CDR3 length is 15 residues. Germline values: CDR1 SEHNR, CDR2 FQNEAQ (reference sequence). CDR3: CASSLVGLAGGEQYF. Here the CDR3 DNA reads TGTGCCAGCAGCTTAGTAGGACTAGCGGGAGGCGAGCAGTACTTC.

The CDR3 region has the DNA TGTGCCTGGAGTTCTAGCGACCGAGAGACCCAGTACTTC. This sequence encodes CAWSSSDRETQYF. The chain joins TRBV30 to TRBJ2-5; D possibly corresponds to TRBD2 (6 bases). The CDR3 extends over 13 amino acids. Germline V CDR1 and CDR2: GTSNPN, SVGIG (reference sequence). Trimming removed 2 bases at V and 4 bases at J, with 11 bases between. Complete variable domain (other parts from reference TRBV30 and TRBJ2-5): SQTIHQWPATLVQPVGSPLSLECTVEGTSNPNLYWYRQAAGRGLQLLFYSVGIGQISSEVPQNLSASRPQDRQFILSSKKLLLSDSGFYLCAWSSSDRETQYFGPGTRLLVL.

As to this clonotype: An end of the junction does not agree with germline; a read error may underlie this. The chain has TRBV28 and TRBJ1-2, with TRBD1 matching 7 bases. The CDR3 is made up of 14 amino acids. The germline CDR1 and CDR2 sequences are MDHEN and SYDVKM. The CDR3 reads CASSQGDSLYGYIF. As DNA, the CDR3 is TGTGCCAGCAGCCAGGGGGACAGCCTCTATGGCTACATCTTC.

This clonotype was seen at least ten times. J is TRBJ1-2 and V is TRBV6-5; TRBD1 matches 10 bases. V shed 6 bases and J 7 bases; nucleotides not matched to a gene: 2. The CDR3 contains 12 residues. Germline V gene data show CDR1 as MNHEY and CDR2 as SVGAGI. DNA for the CDR3: TGTGCCAGCAGGGGACAGGGGATTGGCTACACCTTC. The encoded protein is CASRGQGIGYTF.

This clonotype is a singleton in its sample. Germline and junction disagree at one end, which may indicate a read error. The genes are TRBV3-1 and TRBJ1-5, with 7 bases matching TRBD1. CDR3 length: 15 amino acids. Germline CDR1 and CDR2: LGHDT and YNNKEL (reference sequence). As DNA, the CDR3 is TGTGCCAGCAGCCGGACAGGTGGGCAGGGTCAGCCCCAGCCTTTT. The encoded protein is CASSRTGGQGQPQPF.